Shown below are 15 T cell receptor beta chains from a single sample sequenced in a study of blood T cell repertoires in COVID-19. The data were produced by immunoSEQ multiplex PCR, yet TCRdb's version contains in-frame clones alone and is incomplete. The sample contains about 320,000 clones, 65% to 90% of which appear only once. The sequencing sample was made of peripheral blood. The source of these receptors is a human donor in a cohort sampled during active COVID-19.

The V gene is TRBV9, the J gene TRBJ2-2; a weak D match, TRBD2 (6 bases). Germline CDR1 SGDLS, CDR2 YYNGEE. The ends were cut back, 7 bases at V and 4 bases at J, with 8 bases in the middle. The CDR3 has 12 amino acids. CDR3 nucleotide sequence: TGTGCCAGCGGGGACTTCACCGGGGAGCTGTTTTTT. This codes for CASGDFTGELFF.

The V call is TRBV30, the J call TRBJ1-1, with no clear D. The CDR3 runs 12 residues. The V and J ends lost 3 bases and 0 bases respectively, with 5 bases between them. Germline lookup yields CDR1 GTSNPN and CDR2 SVGIG (reference sequence). The CDR3 spells CAWRRVNTEAFF. The CDR3 nucleotides are TGTGCCTGGAGGCGGGTGAACACTGAAGCTTTCTTT.

J is TRBJ1-6 and V is TRBV4-1; 7 positions match TRBD1. The germline V gene has CDR1 MGHRA and CDR2 YSYEKL. V shed 4 bases and J 6 bases; nucleotides not matched to a gene: 9. The length of the CDR3 is 16 residues. The CDR3 spells CASSPYLTGSNSPLHF. CDR3 DNA: TGCGCCAGCAGCCCCTATTTGACAGGGTCTAATTCACCCCTCCACTTT.

This chain links TRBV5-1 with TRBJ1-1; 8 nucleotides align to TRBD1. This CDR3 has 16 residues. After removal of 0 bases from V and 6 bases from J, the junction contained 10 bases not matched to a gene. The germline V gene has CDR1 SGHRS and CDR2 YFSETQ. The CDR3 nucleotides read TGCGCCAGCAGCTTGGCGTCGCAGGGGGCCGGCGCTGAAGCTTTCTTT. Translated: CASSLASQGAGAEAFF.

This chain uses TRBV5-6 with TRBJ2-7; perhaps TRBD2 as D (6 bases). V lost 4 bases and J lost 6, with 11 bases in between. Germline CDR1 reads SGHDT; CDR2 reads YYEEEE. This CDR3 region has 12 residues. The CDR3 here is CASSRLVREQYF. The DNA for the CDR3 is TGTGCCAGCAGCCGACTAGTACGCGAGCAGTACTTC.

V usage is TRBV30 and J usage is TRBJ1-2; 10 nucleotides line up with TRBD1. Germline values: CDR1 GTSNPN, CDR2 SVGIG (reference sequence). The V segment lost 4 bases and the J segment 6 bases; nucleotides outside the gene matches: 5. This CDR3 is built from 13 residues. The CDR3 loop is CAWTAGTGDGYTF. The CDR3 DNA is TGTGCCTGGACCGCCGGGACAGGGGATGGCTACACCTTC.

This clone showed up just a few times. This chain connects TRBV10-2 to TRBJ2-7; the match to TRBD2 covers 10 bases. J was trimmed by 1 base and V by 6 bases; bases with no gene match: 21. CDR1 and CDR2 from the germline V gene are WSHSY and SAAADI. This CDR3 is 20 amino acids long. The CDR3 DNA follows: TGCGCCAGCAGCCGACCGGTGCACGTAGCGGGGGGCTCTCATTCCTACGAGCAGTACTTC. Its translation: CASSRPVHVAGGSHSYEQYF.

V usage is TRBV6-5 and J usage is TRBJ2-3; 13 nucleotides agree with TRBD2. V shed 6 bases and J 7 bases; nucleotides not matched to a gene: 7. This CDR3 has 15 amino acids. Germline lookup yields CDR1 MNHEY and CDR2 SVGAGI. Here the CDR3 reads CASSSTSGGAYTQYF. The CDR3 region has the DNA TGTGCCAGCAGCAGCACTAGCGGGGGGGCATATACGCAGTATTTT.

The CDR3 DNA reads as TGTGCCAGTAGCAAACGACCCCTAACAGGGGAAGCGAACACCGGGGAGCTGTTTTTT. Residues: CASSKRPLTGEANTGELFF. The gene calls are TRBV19 and TRBJ2-2, with 7 nucleotides matching TRBD1. V lost 6 bases and J lost 0; bases outside the gene matches: 16. This CDR3 has 19 amino acids. CDR1 LNHDA and CDR2 SQIVND come from the germline V gene (reference sequence).

The chain joins TRBV2 to TRBJ2-7; D gene unclear. V shed 5 bases and J shed 0 bases, with 5 bases lying between them. The CDR3 extends over 12 amino acids. Germline CDR1 SNHLY, CDR2 FYNNEI. The CDR3 is CASSSDSYEQYF. In DNA, the CDR3 is TGTGCCAGCAGTTCAGACTCCTACGAGCAGTACTTC.

This clone was picked up one time. The chain has TRBV6-1 and TRBJ1-5; D not certain. With 1 base removed from V and 1 base from J, the gap between germline ends came to 8 bases. The germline CDR1 and CDR2 sequences are MNHNS and SASEGT. This CDR3 has 15 residues. DNA for the CDR3: TGTGCCAGCAGTGAAGAACCGAGGAGCAATCAGCCCCAGCATTTT. It yields the protein CASSEEPRSNQPQHF.

V and J are TRBV28 and TRBJ1-1, with TRBD1 matching over 8 bases. V was clipped by 5 bases and J by 11 bases; unmatched bases: 10. The CDR3 is made up of 13 amino acids. Germline loops: CDR1 MDHEN, CDR2 SYDVKM. In DNA form, the CDR3 reads TGTGCCAGCAGTCCGACAGGGGTTTTAGGGGCTTTCTTT. As protein: CASSPTGVLGAFF.

The chain has TRBV10-1 and TRBJ2-7, with 8 bases fitting TRBD2. Germline CDR1 is WNHNN and CDR2 is SYGVQD (reference sequence). The CDR3 is made up of 15 amino acids. Trimming removed 5 bases from V and 2 bases from J; junction bases left unmatched: 8. The DNA of the CDR3 is TGCGCCAGCAGTAAGACTAGCGAGCCACCCTACGAGCAGTACTTC. Protein sequence: CASSKTSEPPYEQYF.

The gene calls are TRBV2 and TRBJ1-3; TRBD1 is a possible D gene (5 bases). Germline V gene lookup returns CDR1 SNHLY and CDR2 FYNNEI. Trimming removed 7 bases at V and 0 bases at J, with 7 bases between. The CDR3 covers 13 residues. CDR3 amino acids: CASKRGSGNTIYF. As DNA, the CDR3 is TGTGCCAGCAAAAGGGGCTCTGGAAACACCATATATTTT.

This chain joins TRBV6-5 and TRBJ2-7; D might be TRBD1 (5 bases). Germline V gives CDR1 MNHEY, CDR2 SVGAGI. The CDR3 covers 15 residues. The V gene lost 2 bases and the J gene lost 5 bases, with 16 bases spanning the gap. Here the CDR3 reads CASSYGAPSPNEQYF. CDR3 nucleotides: TGTGCCAGCAGTTACGGGGCTCCGTCCCCAAACGAGCAGTACTTC.